These 16 T cell receptor beta chains came from one sample sequenced in a study of molecular identifiers for immune sequencing clone quantification. TCRdb processed the PCR reads anew with MiXCR; each CDR3 protein has one entry. The sample contains more than 450,000 distinct CDR3 sequences, 20% to 25% of which appear only once. Source material: naive CD8+ T cells from blood, with Jurkat cell RNA spiked in. Regarding subset: FACS-sorted CD8+CD4-CCR7+CD45RA+ naive T cells. The origin of the receptors is a human donor in good health. Some libraries in this study had Jurkat cell RNA spiked in.

There are a few counts of this clonotype. The J gene is TRBJ2-2, the V gene TRBV11-2; 14 bases align to TRBD2. Looked up from germline, CDR1 is SGHAT and CDR2 is FQNNGV. The CDR3 runs to 21 residues. The ends lost 5 bases at V and 2 bases at J; junction bases unmatched: 16. CDR3 bases: TGTGCCAGCAGCCCCATTCTGGGATCCGGGACTAGCGGGGGAAACACCGGGGAGCTGTTTTTT. Amino acid sequence: CASSPILGSGTSGGNTGELFF.

This clonotype was seen a single time. A clone one base away is much larger, so this may be a read error. CDR3 bases: TGTGCCAGCAGTTACTCGCGGGCCCCCTACGAGCGGTACTTC. Its protein product is CASSYSRAPYERYF. The chain uses TRBV6-2 or TRBV6-3 and TRBJ2-7; tentatively, D is TRBD2 (5 bases). The CDR3 is made up of 14 amino acids. CDR1 is MNHEY, CDR2 SVGEGT, per germline.

On this clonotype: Its ends do not fully match the called genes, so a read error is possible. The rearrangement uses TRBV6-2 or TRBV6-3 and TRBJ2-5; D uncertain. The CDR3 runs 11 residues. Germline V lookup: CDR1 MNHEY, CDR2 SVGEGT. The CDR3 coding sequence is TGTGCCGGCAGTATTGATGAGACCCAGTACTTC. Encoded protein: CAGSIDETQYF.

As to this clonotype: A much larger clone differs by one base, so this may be a read error. The chain joins TRBV12-3 or TRBV12-4 to TRBJ2-4; D not resolved. The CDR3 covers 13 residues. CDR3 DNA: TGTGCCAGCAGTTTTGTGCAGAAAAACATTCTGTACTTC. This encodes CASSFVQKNILYF.

Many counts were recorded for this clonotype. The CDR3, as DNA: TGTGCTAGTGGTTTCTCTGACAGGGGAGATACGCAGTATTTT. Its protein is CASGFSDRGDTQYF. The chain uses TRBV12-5 and TRBJ2-3; 8 nucleotides align to TRBD1. This CDR3 spans 14 amino acids. Per germline, CDR1 LGHNT and CDR2 FRNRAP. J was trimmed by 5 bases and V by 3 bases; bases with no gene match: 4. Complete variable domain (other parts from reference TRBV12-5 and TRBJ2-3): DARVTQTPRHKVTEMGQEVTMRCQPILGHNTVFWYRQTMMQGLELLAYFRNRAPLDDSGMPKDRFSAEMPDATLATLKIQPSEPRDSAVYFCASGFSDRGDTQYFGPGTRLTVL.

This clonotype has only a few counts. The rearrangement uses TRBV6-6 and TRBJ2-2; no reliable D call. V was shortened by 2 bases and J by 7 bases, with 5 bases between the two germline ends. Per germline, CDR1 MNHNY and CDR2 SVGAGI (reference sequence). This CDR3 region has 12 residues. The CDR3 nucleotides are TGTGCCAGCAGTTACGTGAACGGGGAGCTGTTTTTT. This codes for CASSYVNGELFF.

The chain is built from TRBV5-1 and TRBJ1-1; D is unresolved. Germline V lookup: CDR1 SGHRS, CDR2 YFSETQ. V was pared by 0 bases and J by 3 bases, with 9 bases between. CDR3 length: 14 amino acids. Written as DNA, the CDR3 is TGCGCCAGCAGCTTGGCCGCGGCCGACACTGAAGCTTTCTTT. As protein: CASSLAAADTEAFF.

A word on this clonotype: The junction shows a germline mismatch at one end, possibly a read error. The V call is TRBV5-1, the J call TRBJ1-4; no definite D call. CDR3 size: 12 residues. Germline values: CDR1 SGHRS, CDR2 YFSETQ. The CDR3 DNA reads as TGCCCCAGCAGCGCGGACGGTGAAAAACTGTTTTTT. Its translation: CPSSADGEKLFF.

This clonotype was counted only a few times. The chain recombines TRBV2 with TRBJ2-7, with 7 bases that match TRBD1. V dropped 6 bases and J dropped 7; count of bases not matched to a gene: 15. Looked up from germline, CDR1 is SNHLY and CDR2 is FYNNEI. This CDR3 spans 15 amino acids. For the CDR3, the DNA is TGTGCCAGCAGCCCCTACAGGGGCGATCCACGAGAGCAGTACTTC. Encoded protein: CASSPYRGDPREQYF.

This clonotype was recorded many times. The chain recombines TRBV7-9 with TRBJ2-2; D is possibly TRBD1 (5 bases). CDR3 size: 16 residues. V lost 5 bases to trimming and J lost 6 bases, with 19 bases between them. Germline V CDR1 and CDR2: SEHNR, FQNEAQ (reference sequence). The CDR3 nucleotides read TGTGCCAGCAGCCCAACCCAGACAGATCCGGCCGGGGAGCTGTTTTTT. Its translation: CASSPTQTDPAGELFF. Full variable domain (outside the CDR3, taken from reference TRBV7-9 and TRBJ2-2): DTGVSQNPRHKITKRGQNVTFRCDPISEHNRLYWYRQTLGQGPEFLTYFQNEAQLEKSRLLSDRFSAERPKGSFSTLEIQRTEQGDSAMYLCASSPTQTDPAGELFFGEGSRLTVL.

A few counts support this clonotype. The chain is built from TRBV7-7 and TRBJ2-5; 12 nucleotides match TRBD2. Germline V gives CDR1 SSHAT, CDR2 FNYEAQ (reference sequence). J gave up 5 bases and V 1 base, and 11 bases lay outside the gene matches. CDR3 length: 18 amino acids. CDR3 DNA: TGTGCCAGCAGCTTAGTGATGGCTAGCGGGGGGGCCCACGAGACCCAGTACTTC. It encodes CASSLVMASGGAHETQYF. Together with reference TRBV7-7 and TRBJ2-5, the CDR3 gives the full variable domain: GAGVSQSPRYKVTKRGQDVTLRCDPISSHATLYWYQQALGQGPEFLTYFNYEAQPDKSGLPSDRFSAERPEGSISTLTIQRTEQRDSAMYRCASSLVMASGGAHETQYFGPGTRLLVL.

As for this clonotype: One end of the junction does not line up with germline, which may come from a read error. This chain connects TRBV5-3 to TRBJ2-7; 12 nucleotides match TRBD1. TRBV5-3 is sorted into the ORF group, with uncertain function. The length of the CDR3 is 15 residues. The CDR3 DNA reads TGTGCCAGCAGCTGGGGACAGGGGGCGACCTACGAGCAGTACTTC. This codes for CASSWGQGATYEQYF.

This clonotype was counted many times. The chain has TRBV29-1 and TRBJ2-3, with D possibly being TRBD1 or TRBD2 (5 bases each). Germline CDR1 is SQVTM and CDR2 is ANQGSEA. CDR3 length: 13 amino acids. Trimming took off 0 bases at V and 9 bases at J, with 13 bases between the two ends. CDR3 residues: CSVEDQGPQTQYF. The CDR3 DNA follows: TGCAGCGTTGAAGATCAGGGACCTCAGACGCAGTATTTT.

This rearrangement joins TRBV4-3 to TRBJ1-2, with TRBD1 as a possible D gene (6 bases). V was pared by 0 bases and J by 6 bases, with 14 bases between. Germline V gives CDR1 LGHNA, CDR2 YSLEER. This CDR3 has 15 residues. The CDR3 DNA reads TGCGCCAGCAGCCAAGATCTTGGACAGTACAATGGCTACACCTTC. Protein: CASSQDLGQYNGYTF.

There are many counts of this clonotype. The V gene is TRBV7-9, the J gene TRBJ2-5; D is tentatively TRBD1 or TRBD2 (5 bases each). The CDR3 has 17 amino acids. Deletions cut 5 bases from V and 0 bases from J, with 19 bases between. Germline CDR1 is SEHNR and CDR2 is FQNEAQ (reference sequence). CDR3 protein: CASSPQPGRLYQETQYF. CDR3 in DNA: TGTGCCAGCAGCCCCCAACCGGGACGCCTGTACCAAGAGACCCAGTACTTC.

This clonotype was seen repeatedly, ten times or more. V usage is TRBV4-1 and J usage is TRBJ1-5; 9 bases are a match to TRBD1. With V trimmed by 1 base and J by 2 bases, 6 bases remained unmatched. This CDR3 has 17 residues. Germline V CDR1 and CDR2: MGHRA, YSYEKL. CDR3 DNA sequence: TGCGCCAGCAGCCAAGTTACAGGGGGCGAGGGCAATCAGCCCCAGCATTTT. Translated, it gives CASSQVTGGEGNQPQHF.